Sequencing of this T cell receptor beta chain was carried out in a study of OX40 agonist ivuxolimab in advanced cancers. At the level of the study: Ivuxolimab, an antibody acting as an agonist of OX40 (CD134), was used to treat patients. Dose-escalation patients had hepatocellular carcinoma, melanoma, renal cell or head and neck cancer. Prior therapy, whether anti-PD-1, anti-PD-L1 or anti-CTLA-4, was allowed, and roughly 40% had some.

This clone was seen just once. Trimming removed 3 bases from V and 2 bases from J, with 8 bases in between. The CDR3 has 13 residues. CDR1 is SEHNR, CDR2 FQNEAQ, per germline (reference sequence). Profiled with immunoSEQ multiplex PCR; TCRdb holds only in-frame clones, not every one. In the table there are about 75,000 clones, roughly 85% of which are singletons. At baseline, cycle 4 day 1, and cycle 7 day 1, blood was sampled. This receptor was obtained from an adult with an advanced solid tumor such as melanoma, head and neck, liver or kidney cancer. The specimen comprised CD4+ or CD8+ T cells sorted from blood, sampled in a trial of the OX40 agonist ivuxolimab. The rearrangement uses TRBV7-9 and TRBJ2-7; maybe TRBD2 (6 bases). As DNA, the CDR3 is TGTGCCAGCAGCTTTGCGGGAACCTACGAGCAGTACTTC. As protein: CASSFAGTYEQYF. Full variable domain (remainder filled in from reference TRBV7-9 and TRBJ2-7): DTGVSQNPRHKITKRGQNVTFRCDPISEHNRLYWYRQTLGQGPEFLTYFQNEAQLEKSRLLSDRFSAERPKGSFSTLEIQRTEQGDSAMYLCASSFAGTYEQYFGPGTRLTVT.